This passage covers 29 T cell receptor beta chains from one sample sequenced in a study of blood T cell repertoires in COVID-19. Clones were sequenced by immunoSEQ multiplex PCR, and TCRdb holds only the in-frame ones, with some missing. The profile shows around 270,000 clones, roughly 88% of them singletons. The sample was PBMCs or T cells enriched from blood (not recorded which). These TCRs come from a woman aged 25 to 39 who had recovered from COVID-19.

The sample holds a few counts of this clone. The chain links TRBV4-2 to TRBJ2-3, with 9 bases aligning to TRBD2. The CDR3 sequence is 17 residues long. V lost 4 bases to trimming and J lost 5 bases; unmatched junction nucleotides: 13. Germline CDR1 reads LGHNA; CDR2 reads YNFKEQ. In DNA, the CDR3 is TGTGCCAGCAGCCCTCATCGTGCGGGGGGGCCCGAAGATACGCAGTATTTT. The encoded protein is CASSPHRAGGPEDTQYF.

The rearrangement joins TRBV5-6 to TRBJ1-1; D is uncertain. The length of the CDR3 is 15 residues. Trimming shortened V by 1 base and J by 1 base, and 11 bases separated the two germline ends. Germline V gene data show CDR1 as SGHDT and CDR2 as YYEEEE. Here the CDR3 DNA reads TGTGCCAGCAGCTTGACGACAAGACCGAACACTGAAGCTTTCTTT. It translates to CASSLTTRPNTEAFF.

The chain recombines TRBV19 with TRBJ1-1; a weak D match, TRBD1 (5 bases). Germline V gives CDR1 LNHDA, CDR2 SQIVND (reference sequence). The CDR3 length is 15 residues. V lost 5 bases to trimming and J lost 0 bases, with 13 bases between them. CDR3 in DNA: TGTGCCAGTAGTGCCTGGGGGGAACTGAACACTGAAGCTTTCTTT. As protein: CASSAWGELNTEAFF.

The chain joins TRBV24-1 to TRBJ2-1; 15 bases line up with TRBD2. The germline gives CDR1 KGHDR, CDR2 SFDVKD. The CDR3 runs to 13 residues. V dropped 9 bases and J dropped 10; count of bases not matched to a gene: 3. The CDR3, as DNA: TGTGCCACCTCCGGGACTAGCGGGGGGGAGCAGTTCTTC. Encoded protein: CATSGTSGGEQFF.

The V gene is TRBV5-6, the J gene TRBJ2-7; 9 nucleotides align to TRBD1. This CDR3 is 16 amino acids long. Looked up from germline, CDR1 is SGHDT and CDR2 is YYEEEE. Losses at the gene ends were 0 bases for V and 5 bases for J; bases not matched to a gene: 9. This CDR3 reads CASSLGVGTGRNEQYF. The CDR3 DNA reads TGTGCCAGCAGCTTGGGAGTCGGGACAGGGAGGAACGAGCAGTACTTC.

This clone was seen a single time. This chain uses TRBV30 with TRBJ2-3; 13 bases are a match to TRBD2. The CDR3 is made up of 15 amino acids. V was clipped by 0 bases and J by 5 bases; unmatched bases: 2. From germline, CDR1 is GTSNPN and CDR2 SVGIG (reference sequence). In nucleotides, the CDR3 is TGTGCCTGGAGTGTCGGACTAGCGGGGGAAGATACGCAGTATTTT. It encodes CAWSVGLAGEDTQYF.

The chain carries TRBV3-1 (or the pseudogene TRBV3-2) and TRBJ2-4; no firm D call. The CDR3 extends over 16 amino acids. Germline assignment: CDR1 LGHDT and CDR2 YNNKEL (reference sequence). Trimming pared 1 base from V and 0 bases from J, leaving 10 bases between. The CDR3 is CASSQVQKLAKNIQYF. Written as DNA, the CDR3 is TGTGCCAGCAGCCAAGTACAGAAGTTAGCCAAAAACATTCAGTACTTC.

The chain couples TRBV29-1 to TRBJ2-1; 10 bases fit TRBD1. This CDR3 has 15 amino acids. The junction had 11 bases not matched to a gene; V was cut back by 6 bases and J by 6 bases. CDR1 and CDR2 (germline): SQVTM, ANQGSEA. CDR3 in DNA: TGCAGCGTCGCCCGACAGGGGGCGTTCTTCAATGAGCAGTTCTTC. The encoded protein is CSVARQGAFFNEQFF.

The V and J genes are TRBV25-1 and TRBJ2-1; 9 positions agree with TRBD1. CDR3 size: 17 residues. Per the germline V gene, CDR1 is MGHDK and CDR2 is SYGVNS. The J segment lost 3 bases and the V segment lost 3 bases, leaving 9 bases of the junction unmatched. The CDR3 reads CASSDSWRGQGYNEQFF. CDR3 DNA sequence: TGTGCCAGCAGTGATTCTTGGAGGGGACAGGGCTACAATGAGCAGTTCTTC.

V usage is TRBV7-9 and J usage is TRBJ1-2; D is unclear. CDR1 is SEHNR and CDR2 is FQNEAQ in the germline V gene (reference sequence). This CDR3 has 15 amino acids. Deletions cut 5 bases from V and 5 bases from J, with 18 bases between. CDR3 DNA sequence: TGTGCCAGCAGCGGAGCGGGCCTCTCCTTTTATGGCTACACCTTC. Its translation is CASSGAGLSFYGYTF.

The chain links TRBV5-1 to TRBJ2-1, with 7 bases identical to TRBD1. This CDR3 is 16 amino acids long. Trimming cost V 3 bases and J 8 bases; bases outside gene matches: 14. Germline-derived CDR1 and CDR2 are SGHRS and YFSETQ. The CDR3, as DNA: TGCGCCAGCAGCTCTCCCCTTCGGACAGGTTTCGATGAGCAGTTCTTC. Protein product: CASSSPLRTGFDEQFF.

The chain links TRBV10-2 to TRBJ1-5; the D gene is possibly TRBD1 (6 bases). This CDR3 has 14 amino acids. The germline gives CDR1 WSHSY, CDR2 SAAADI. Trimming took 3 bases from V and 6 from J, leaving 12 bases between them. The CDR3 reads CASSEGQTGQPQHF. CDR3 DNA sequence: TGCGCCAGCAGTGAAGGACAGACGGGTCAGCCCCAGCATTTT.

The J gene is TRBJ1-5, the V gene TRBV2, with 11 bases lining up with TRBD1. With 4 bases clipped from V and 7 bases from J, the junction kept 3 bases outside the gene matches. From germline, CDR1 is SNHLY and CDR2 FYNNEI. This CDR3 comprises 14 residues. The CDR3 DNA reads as TGTGCCAGCAGTGCAAGGACAGGGGGCCAGCCCCAGCATTTT. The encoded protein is CASSARTGGQPQHF.

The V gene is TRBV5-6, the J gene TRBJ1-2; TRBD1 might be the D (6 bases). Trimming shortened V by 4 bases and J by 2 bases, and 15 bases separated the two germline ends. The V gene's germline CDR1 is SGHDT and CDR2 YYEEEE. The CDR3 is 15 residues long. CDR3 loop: CASSPRGSGNYGYTF. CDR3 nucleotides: TGTGCCAGCAGCCCCAGGGGTTCGGGCAACTATGGCTACACCTTC.

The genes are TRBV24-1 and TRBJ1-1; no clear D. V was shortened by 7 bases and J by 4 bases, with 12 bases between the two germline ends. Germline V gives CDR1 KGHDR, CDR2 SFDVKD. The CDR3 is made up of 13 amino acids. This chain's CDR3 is CATRGGSGTEAFF. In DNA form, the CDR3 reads TGTGCCACCAGAGGAGGGTCCGGCACTGAAGCTTTCTTT.

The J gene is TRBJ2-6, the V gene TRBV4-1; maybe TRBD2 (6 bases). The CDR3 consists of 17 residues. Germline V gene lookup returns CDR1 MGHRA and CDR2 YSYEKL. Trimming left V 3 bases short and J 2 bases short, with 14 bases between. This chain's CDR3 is CASSQWPAGPGANVLTF. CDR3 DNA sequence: TGCGCCAGCAGCCAGTGGCCGGCGGGGCCTGGGGCCAACGTCCTGACTTTC.

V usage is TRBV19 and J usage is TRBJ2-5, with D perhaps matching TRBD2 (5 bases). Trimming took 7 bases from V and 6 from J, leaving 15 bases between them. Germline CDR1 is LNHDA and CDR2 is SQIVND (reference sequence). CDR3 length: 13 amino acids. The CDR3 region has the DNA TGTGCCAGTATAGCAAGGGAGTCACAGACCCAGTACTTC. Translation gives CASIARESQTQYF.

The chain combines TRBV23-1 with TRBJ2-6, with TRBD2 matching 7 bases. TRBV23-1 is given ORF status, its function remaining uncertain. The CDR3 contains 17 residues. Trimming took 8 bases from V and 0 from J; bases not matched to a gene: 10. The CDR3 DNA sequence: TGCGCCAGCTCTCAGCGGGACGTAGTCTCTGGGGCCAACGTCCTGACTTTC. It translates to CASSQRDVVSGANVLTF.

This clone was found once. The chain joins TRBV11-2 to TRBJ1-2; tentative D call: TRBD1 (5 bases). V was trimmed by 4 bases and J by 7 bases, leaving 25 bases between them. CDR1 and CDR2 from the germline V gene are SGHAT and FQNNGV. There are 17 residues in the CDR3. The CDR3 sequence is CASSYSGAAGRWAGYTF. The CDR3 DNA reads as TGTGCCAGCAGCTACTCGGGAGCGGCGGGGCGCTGGGCTGGCTACACCTTC.

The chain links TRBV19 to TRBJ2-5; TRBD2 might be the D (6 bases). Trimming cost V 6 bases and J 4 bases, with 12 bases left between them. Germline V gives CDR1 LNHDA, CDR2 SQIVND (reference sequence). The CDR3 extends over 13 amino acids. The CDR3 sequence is CASSPGVGETQYF. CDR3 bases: TGTGCCAGTAGCCCGGGGGTAGGAGAGACCCAGTACTTC. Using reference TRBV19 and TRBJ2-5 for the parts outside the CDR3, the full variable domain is DGGITQSPKYLFRKEGQNVTLSCEQNLNHDAMYWYRQDPGQGLRLIYYSQIVNDFQKGDIAEGYSVSREKKESFPLTVTSAQKNPTAFYLCASSPGVGETQYFGPGTRLLVL.

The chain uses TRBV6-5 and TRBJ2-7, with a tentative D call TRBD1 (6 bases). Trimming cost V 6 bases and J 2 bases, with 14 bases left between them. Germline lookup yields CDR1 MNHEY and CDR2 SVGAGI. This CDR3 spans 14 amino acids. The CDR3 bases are TGTGCCAGCAGGAGGACAGTTACAACCTACGAGCAGTACTTC. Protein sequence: CASRRTVTTYEQYF.

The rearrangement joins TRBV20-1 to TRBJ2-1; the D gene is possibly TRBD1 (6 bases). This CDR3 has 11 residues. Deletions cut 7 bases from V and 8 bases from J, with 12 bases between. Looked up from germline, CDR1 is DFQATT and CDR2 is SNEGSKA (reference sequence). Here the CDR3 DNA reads TGCAGTGTCCAGGGGTCGCATGAGCAGTTCTTC. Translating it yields CSVQGSHEQFF.

The CDR3 DNA reads as TGTGCCAGTAGTATCGGACAGGGGGGATACAAGGTTGGTGGCTACACCTTC. Its protein product is CASSIGQGGYKVGGYTF. V usage is TRBV19 and J usage is TRBJ1-2; 10 positions agree with TRBD1. V was clipped by 3 bases and J by 7 bases; unmatched bases: 14. Germline V CDR1 and CDR2: LNHDA, SQIVND (reference sequence). The CDR3 has 17 residues.

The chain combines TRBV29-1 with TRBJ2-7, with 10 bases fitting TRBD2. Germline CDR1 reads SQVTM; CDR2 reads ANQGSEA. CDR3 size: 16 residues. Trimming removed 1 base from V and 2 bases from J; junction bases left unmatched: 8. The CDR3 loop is CSVEGELAGDTYEQYF. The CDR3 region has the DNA TGCAGCGTTGAAGGGGAGCTAGCGGGGGATACCTACGAGCAGTACTTC.

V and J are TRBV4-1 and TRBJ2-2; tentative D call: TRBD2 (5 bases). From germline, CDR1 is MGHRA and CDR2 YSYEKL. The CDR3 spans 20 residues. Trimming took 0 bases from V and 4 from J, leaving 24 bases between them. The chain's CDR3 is CASSQDNGLTAHRGTGELFF. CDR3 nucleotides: TGCGCCAGCAGCCAAGATAACGGGCTCACGGCCCATCGGGGCACCGGGGAGCTGTTTTTT.

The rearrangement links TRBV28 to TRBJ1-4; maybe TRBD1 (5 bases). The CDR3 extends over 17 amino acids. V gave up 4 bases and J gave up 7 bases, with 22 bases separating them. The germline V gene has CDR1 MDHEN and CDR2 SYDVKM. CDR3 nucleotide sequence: TGTGCCAGCAGTTCTCCCTCGGGGGTCGTGGGAGGTGAAAAACTGTTTTTT. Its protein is CASSSPSGVVGGEKLFF.

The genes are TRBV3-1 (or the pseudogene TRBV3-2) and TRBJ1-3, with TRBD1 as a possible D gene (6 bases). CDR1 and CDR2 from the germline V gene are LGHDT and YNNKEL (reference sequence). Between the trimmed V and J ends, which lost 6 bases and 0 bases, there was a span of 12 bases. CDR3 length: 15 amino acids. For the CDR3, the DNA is TGTGCCAGCAGATCCCAGGGGAGCTCTGGAAACACCATATATTTT. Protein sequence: CASRSQGSSGNTIYF.

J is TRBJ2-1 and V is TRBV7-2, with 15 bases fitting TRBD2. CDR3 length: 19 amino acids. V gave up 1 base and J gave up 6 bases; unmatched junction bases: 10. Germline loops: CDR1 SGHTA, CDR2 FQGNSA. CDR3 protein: CASSLVGTSGGPGSNEQFF. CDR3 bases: TGTGCCAGCAGCTTAGTCGGGACTAGCGGGGGGCCGGGTAGCAATGAGCAGTTCTTC.

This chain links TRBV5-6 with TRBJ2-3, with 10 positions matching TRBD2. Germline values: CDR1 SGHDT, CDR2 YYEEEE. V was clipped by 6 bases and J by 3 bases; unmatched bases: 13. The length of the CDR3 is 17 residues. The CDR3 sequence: CASKKIISGRETDTQYF. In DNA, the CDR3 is TGTGCCAGCAAAAAAATAATCAGCGGGAGGGAAACAGATACGCAGTATTTT.